This is a list of T cell receptor beta chains from one sample in a study of T cell repertoires in cytomegalovirus infection. Each CDR3 protein gets one entry after TCRdb re-called the reads with MiXCR. The sample has some 300,000 distinct CDR3 sequences, about 13% seen once. Sequences were obtained from PBMCs. The receptors derive from a human donor in good health (CMV status not recorded). Some clones in this sample may be carry-over from other donors' samples. Each CDR3 is given with its conserved first and last residue. A D gene is named only where the DNA matches it firmly. Clone size is given for some rows only: seen once, a few or many times, or a class if the clone is expanded.

abundance	v_gene	d_gene	j_gene	CDR3nt	CDR3aa
.	TRBV20-1	TRBD2	TRBJ2-7	TGCAGTGCTAGAGGCCAGCGGGGGCGCTACGAGCAGTACTTC	CSARGQRGRYEQYF
few	TRBV29-1	.	TRBJ2-5	TGCAGCGTTGATTTCCCCTGGCAGCTCCAAGAGACCCAGTACTTC	CSVDFPWQLQETQYF
many	TRBV20-1	.	TRBJ1-5	TGCAGTGCTAGAGATCAACAGGGAGGGTTGAATCAGCCCCAGCATTTT	CSARDQQGGLNQPQHF
many	TRBV7-9	.	TRBJ1-1	TGTGCCAGCAGCTTAGCGCGACAGCGGAACACTGAAGCTTTCTTT	CASSLARQRNTEAFF
once	TRBV20-1	.	TRBJ1-5	TGCAGTGCTAAGGCGAGGGGCAATCAGCCCCAGCATTTT	CSAKARGNQPQHF
.	TRBV12-3/TRBV12-4	.	TRBJ2-7	TGTGCCAGCAGTTCGACCCGTACCTACGAGCAGTACTTC	CASSSTRTYEQYF
.	TRBV12-3/TRBV12-4	.	TRBJ2-7	TGTGCCAGCACCGCGGGACTTGCCTACGAGCAGTACTTC	CASTAGLAYEQYF
many	TRBV27	.	TRBJ2-3	TGTGCCAGCAGTTTAAGACGTACAGAAGATACGCAGTATTTT	CASSLRRTEDTQYF
many	TRBV6-1	.	TRBJ1-1	TGTGCCAGCAGCCGGCAGGTTCTGTCTACTGAAGCTTTCTTT	CASSRQVLSTEAFF
few	TRBV28	.	TRBJ2-5	TGTGCCAGCAGTGACACCGGGACCCCGAAAGAGACCCAGTACTTC	CASSDTGTPKETQYF
.	TRBV5-4	.	TRBJ2-7	TGTGCCAGCAGCTTGGTCCGGGACATAGCCCCCAAAGAGCAGTACTTC	CASSLVRDIAPKEQYF
.	TRBV2	.	TRBJ1-5	TGTGCCAGCAGTGAAAGGATTAGCAATCAGCCCCAGCATTTT	CASSERISNQPQHF
.	TRBV2	.	TRBJ2-5	TGTGCCAGCCGGCCAGTCGGACAGAAAAGCGAGACCCAGTACTTC	CASRPVGQKSETQYF
.	TRBV7-9	TRBD1	TRBJ2-7	TGTGCCAGCAGCCTGGGGACAGTAACCGAGCAGTACTTC	CASSLGTVTEQYF
.	TRBV20-1	.	TRBJ1-2	TGCAGTGCTGGTCCGGGGGAGGGGCTGGGCTATGGCTACACCTTC	CSAGPGEGLGYGYTF
many	TRBV7-2	TRBD1	TRBJ2-7	TGTGCCAGCAGCTTAGCCGCAGGGGGTGTAACCTACGAGCAGTACTTC	CASSLAAGGVTYEQYF
many	TRBV7-2	TRBD2	TRBJ2-3	TGTGCCAGCAGCTCCAGACTAGCGGGACTTAGCACAGATACGCAGTATTTT	CASSSRLAGLSTDTQYF
many	TRBV7-2	.	TRBJ1-2	TGTGCCAGCAGCTTAGAGGCAGACTTCTATGGCTACACCTTC	CASSLEADFYGYTF
many	TRBV10-3	.	TRBJ1-4	TGTGCCATCAGCCACTTAAGGGCGCCCAATGAAAAACTGTTTTTT	CAISHLRAPNEKLFF
.	TRBV12-3/TRBV12-4	.	TRBJ2-7	TGTGCCAGCAGTCCGGACTACGCCTACGAGCAGTACTTC	CASSPDYAYEQYF
many	TRBV7-2	TRBD1	TRBJ2-6	TGTGCCAGCAGCTCAGGGGGCGGGTGGGCCAACGTCCTGACTTTC	CASSSGGGWANVLTF
many	TRBV7-2	TRBD2	TRBJ2-1	TGTGCCAGCACCCTAGCGGGGGGAGGGAATGAGCAGTTCTTC	CASTLAGGGNEQFF
.	TRBV20-1	TRBD1	TRBJ2-1	TGCAGTGCTACTGACAGGGCCTATGAGCAGTTCTTC	CSATDRAYEQFF
many	TRBV19	.	TRBJ1-1	TGTGCCAGTAGTATAGATGGGGGCAAGAACACTGAAGCTTTCTTT	CASSIDGGKNTEAFF